In its sample, the clone carrying this TCR beta chain was seen many times. Amplifying from RNA transcripts, the study obtained TCR beta CDR3 regions. RT-PCR was first run with HTBI primers, then multiplex PCR in a second round. TCRdb re-derived calls from the multiplex PCR reads in MiXCR, one entry per CDR3 protein. The sample holds hundreds of thousands of distinct CDR3 sequences; about 41% are singletons and the top ten take about 3.3%. Every ophthalmopathy donor presented moderate-to-severe activity, CAS ≥3, NOSPECS ≥4 and duration under 3 months. This entry comes from a study of Graves' ophthalmopathy and Graves' hyperthyroidism. CDR1 and CDR2 from the germline V gene are SGHAT and FQNNGV. Trimming removed 1 base from V and 5 bases from J, with 14 bases in between. There are 15 residues in the CDR3.

Sequenced input: peripheral blood. The V call is TRBV11-2, the J call TRBJ1-2, with TRBD1 as a possible D gene (5 bases). The source of this sequence is an adult man with Graves' ophthalmopathy. The CDR3 here is CASSLVAGKGYGYTF. CDR3 coding DNA: TGTGCCAGCAGCTTAGTGGCAGGGAAGGGGTATGGCTACACCTTC.